This T cell receptor beta chain was recorded in a study of T cell changes during pregnancy in multiple sclerosis. The assay was immunoSEQ multiplex PCR, and TCRdb's table has in-frame clones only and misses some. The table lists fewer than 85,000 clones, approximately 93% of them singletons. The CDR3 sequence is 13 residues long. The V gene's germline CDR1 is ENHRY and CDR2 SYGVKD. Between the trimmed V and J ends, which lost 6 bases and 6 bases, there was a span of 9 bases. Sequencing used peripheral blood, obtained in the second trimester of pregnancy. J is TRBJ1-6 and V is TRBV10-3, with D maybe TRBD1 (5 bases). This receptor was obtained from a female donor with multiple sclerosis, enrolled in a pregnancy study. CDR3 nucleotides: TGTGCCATCAGACAGGAGACTAATTCACCCCTCCACTTT. Residues: CAIRQETNSPLHF.